This T cell receptor beta chain was sequenced for a study of T cell clones after liver transplantation. Produced via immunoSEQ multiplex PCR; TCRdb's table is partial and in-frame only. The data contain tens of thousands of clones, around 80% of them singletons. This CDR3 spans 16 amino acids. V lost 1 base and J lost 0, with 9 bases in between. Germline CDR1 reads MGHRA; CDR2 reads YSYEKL. The input for sequencing was CD4+ T cells from blood, taken 12 months after liver transplant. This chain joins TRBV4-1 and TRBJ1-4; no firm D call. The receptor comes from a human patient who received a liver transplant. Some T cells may be provided by the graft donor. The CDR3 reads CASSQGYGATNEKLFF. The CDR3 DNA follows: TGCGCCAGCAGCCAAGGGTACGGCGCAACTAATGAAAAACTGTTTTTT.